This section outlines one TCR beta chain sequence together with its context. The CDR3 length is 16 residues. V was trimmed by 3 bases and J by 6 bases, leaving 17 bases between them. Germline lookup yields CDR1 LNHDA and CDR2 SQIVND (reference sequence). These data come from a study of T cell changes during pregnancy in multiple sclerosis. TCRdb's copy holds only in-frame clones and misses some; the assay was immunoSEQ multiplex PCR. The sample includes 100,000 or so clones, just over 90% seen only once; the top ten take around 1.2%. The V gene is TRBV19, the J gene TRBJ2-2; D gene ambiguous. The sequencing used peripheral blood, collected in the second trimester of pregnancy. The sequence was collected from a female donor with multiple sclerosis, enrolled in a pregnancy study. The CDR3, as DNA: TGTGCCAGTAGTATTCTATTCCCAAACGCGGCCGGGGAGCTGTTTTTT. Protein product: CASSILFPNAAGELFF.